The 10 T cell receptor beta chains below were found in one sample sequenced in a study of blood T cell repertoires in COVID-19. Here immunoSEQ multiplex PCR was the method, and the copy in TCRdb shows in-frame clones only, minus some. The sample has roughly 60,000 clones; 65% to 90% are singletons. Sequencing was done on a sample of peripheral blood. Receptors originate from a woman between 55 and 75 years old with acute or convalescent COVID-19.

The V and J genes are TRBV6-5 and TRBJ2-7; 9 bases agree with TRBD2. V lost 7 bases and J lost 2; bases outside the gene matches: 9. Germline loops: CDR1 MNHEY, CDR2 SVGAGI. CDR3 size: 15 residues. This CDR3 reads CASTRGSGGTYEQYF. The CDR3, as DNA: TGTGCCAGCACCCGGGGGAGCGGGGGGACCTACGAGCAGTACTTC.

V gene TRBV6-5 combines with J gene TRBJ1-3, with TRBD1 identical over 8 bases. CDR1 and CDR2 from the germline V gene are MNHEY and SVGAGI. Losses at the gene ends were 6 bases for V and 4 bases for J; bases not matched to a gene: 8. The CDR3 is made up of 15 amino acids. CDR3 loop: CASSLDREAGNTIYF. In nucleotides, the CDR3 is TGTGCCAGCAGCTTGGACAGGGAGGCGGGAAACACCATATATTTT.

This clone was seen just once. V usage is TRBV10-3 and J usage is TRBJ1-5, with 12 bases lining up with TRBD1. V lost 6 bases and J lost 1; bases outside the gene matches: 7. CDR3 length: 17 amino acids. Germline CDR1 ENHRY, CDR2 SYGVKD. The CDR3 reads CAISPGQGARSNQPQHF. CDR3 bases: TGTGCCATCAGCCCGGGACAGGGGGCGCGGAGCAATCAGCCCCAGCATTTT.

The chain links TRBV7-3 to TRBJ2-1; 9 nucleotides agree with TRBD2. Germline V CDR1 and CDR2: SGHTA, FQGTGA. J lost 4 bases, V lost 6 bases, and 7 bases had no gene match. CDR3 length: 15 residues. The CDR3: CASRLTSGGYNEQFF. Here the CDR3 DNA reads TGTGCCAGCAGACTGACTAGCGGAGGATACAATGAGCAGTTCTTC.

The chain couples TRBV3-1 (or the pseudogene TRBV3-2) to TRBJ1-5; TRBD1 aligns across 8 bases. This CDR3 is 15 amino acids long. Per germline, CDR1 LGHDT and CDR2 YNNKEL (reference sequence). Trimming removed 2 bases from V and 5 bases from J; junction bases left unmatched: 5. CDR3 sequence reads: CASSQRTGSDQPQHF. CDR3 DNA sequence: TGTGCCAGCAGCCAACGGACAGGGAGCGATCAGCCCCAGCATTTT.

The chain links TRBV5-1 to TRBJ2-1; TRBD2 matches 7 bases. Germline loops: CDR1 SGHRS, CDR2 YFSETQ. The trim removed 6 bases at V and 9 bases at J, leaving 6 bases unmatched. The CDR3 contains 12 residues. CDR3 sequence (DNA): TGCGCCAGCAAACTGGGGGGGACTGAGCAGTTCTTC. Protein sequence: CASKLGGTEQFF.

By share, this clone counts as medium-sized (0.01 to 0.1%). V and J are TRBV5-6 and TRBJ2-2; possible D gene TRBD2, 5 bases. Trimming stripped 1 base from V and 5 bases from J, with 12 bases between. CDR3 length equals 15 residues. Germline lookup yields CDR1 SGHDT and CDR2 YYEEEE. The CDR3 DNA sequence: TGTGCCAGCAGCTTGTTAGGGCCGGGAACCGGGGAGCTGTTTTTT. Translating gives CASSLLGPGTGELFF.

This clone was detected a few times. The V call is TRBV6-4, the J call TRBJ2-6; possible D gene TRBD1, 6 bases. Germline V gives CDR1 MRHNA, CDR2 SNTAGT. V lost 5 bases and J 1 base, leaving 18 bases between the germline ends. This CDR3 spans 18 amino acids. CDR3 sequence reads: CASSSTGSGPSGANVLTF. Written as DNA, the CDR3 is TGTGCCAGCAGTTCTACAGGGTCGGGGCCGTCTGGGGCCAACGTCCTGACTTTC.

About this clone: Other DNA sequences from this sample encode an identical CDR3 as well. The DNA for the CDR3 is TGCAGCGTTGAAGACCGCCAGGGGGCCACTGAAGCTTTCTTT. This translates into CSVEDRQGATEAFF. This chain connects TRBV29-1 to TRBJ1-1, with 8 bases fitting TRBD1. The V segment lost 0 bases and the J segment 4 bases; nucleotides outside the gene matches: 4. The length of the CDR3 is 14 residues. Germline-derived CDR1 and CDR2 are SQVTM and ANQGSEA.

CDR3 in amino acids: CASSYKGETNEKLFF. For the CDR3, the DNA is TGTGCCAGCAGTTACAAGGGGGAAACTAATGAAAAACTGTTTTTT. The V call is TRBV6-2 or TRBV6-3, the J call TRBJ1-4; TRBD1 might be the D (6 bases). V was cut by 2 bases and J by 1 base, with 8 bases left in between. Germline V CDR1 and CDR2: MNHEY, SVGEGT. This CDR3 has 15 residues.